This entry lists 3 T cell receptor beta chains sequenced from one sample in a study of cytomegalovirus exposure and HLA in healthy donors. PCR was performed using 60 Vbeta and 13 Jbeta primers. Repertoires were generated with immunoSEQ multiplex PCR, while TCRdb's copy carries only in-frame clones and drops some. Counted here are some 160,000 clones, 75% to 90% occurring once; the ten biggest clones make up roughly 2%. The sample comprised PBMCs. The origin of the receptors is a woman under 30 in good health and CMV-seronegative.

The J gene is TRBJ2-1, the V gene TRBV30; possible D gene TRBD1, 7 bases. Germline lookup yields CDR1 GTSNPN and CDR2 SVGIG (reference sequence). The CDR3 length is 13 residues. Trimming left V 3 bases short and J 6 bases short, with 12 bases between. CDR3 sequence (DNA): TGTGCCTGGAGGCGGGACAGTATCAATGAGCAGTTCTTC. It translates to CAWRRDSINEQFF. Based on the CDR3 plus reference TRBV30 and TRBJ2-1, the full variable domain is SQTIHQWPATLVQPVGSPLSLECTVEGTSNPNLYWYRQAAGRGLQLLFYSVGIGQISSEVPQNLSASRPQDRQFILSSKKLLLSDSGFYLCAWRRDSINEQFFGPGTRLTVL.

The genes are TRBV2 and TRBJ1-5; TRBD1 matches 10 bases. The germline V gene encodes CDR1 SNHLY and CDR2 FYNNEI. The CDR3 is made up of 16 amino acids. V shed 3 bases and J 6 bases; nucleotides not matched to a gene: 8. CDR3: CASSDLGQGGIQPQHF. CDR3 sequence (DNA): TGTGCCAGCAGTGACCTTGGACAGGGGGGCATTCAGCCCCAGCATTTT.

CDR3: CASSLYGTGIIQYF. The DNA of the CDR3 is TGTGCCAGCAGTTTATATGGGACAGGGATCATTCAGTACTTC. The chain recombines TRBV27 with TRBJ2-4; 9 bases fit TRBD1. Germline CDR1 reads MNHEY; CDR2 reads SMNVEV (reference sequence). CDR3 length: 14 residues. J gave up 9 bases and V 1 base, and 4 bases lay outside the gene matches.